Presented here are 18 T cell receptor beta chains from one specimen sequenced in a study of T cell responses to AZD1222 COVID-19 vaccine. The protocol was immunoSEQ multiplex PCR, while the TCRdb copy is restricted to in-frame clones and leaves out a portion. The repertoire consists of some 120,000 clones, with about 85% occurring once and the leading ten covering 1.4% to 1.5%. The material was peripheral blood, obtained on day 0 of AZD1222 vaccination. The source is an adult in good health.

The chain recombines TRBV19 with TRBJ2-5; a weak D match, TRBD2 (5 bases). The germline V and J ends were trimmed by 5 bases and 10 bases, with 11 bases remaining between them. CDR1 LNHDA and CDR2 SQIVND come from the germline V gene (reference sequence). The CDR3 covers 11 residues. The CDR3 loop is CASSGWGDQYF. Written as DNA, the CDR3 is TGTGCCAGTAGTGGTTGGGGAGACCAGTACTTC.

This chain joins TRBV30 and TRBJ1-6; D may be TRBD1 (5 bases). This CDR3 is 16 amino acids long. V shed 1 base and J shed 2 bases, with 12 bases lying between them. Germline V gene data show CDR1 as GTSNPN and CDR2 as SVGIG (reference sequence). The CDR3 region has the DNA TGTGCCTGGAGTGATCGGACAATTCCCTATAATTCACCCCTCCACTTT. Protein: CAWSDRTIPYNSPLHF.

This clone appeared a few times. J is TRBJ2-5 and V is TRBV7-8; 10 nucleotides align to TRBD2. The junction had 4 bases not matched to a gene; V was cut back by 1 base and J by 5 bases. Germline loops: CDR1 SGHVS, CDR2 FQNEAQ. CDR3 length: 15 amino acids. CDR3: CASSLERGGRETQYF. DNA for the CDR3: TGTGCCAGCAGCTTAGAGCGGGGGGGCCGGGAGACCCAGTACTTC.

The chain uses TRBV5-8 and TRBJ2-7; no reliable D call. The length of the CDR3 is 16 residues. The V gene lost 4 bases and the J gene lost 1 base, with 18 bases spanning the gap. The germline gives CDR1 SGHTS, CDR2 YDEGEE. CDR3 residues: CASSRRSTKVSYEQYF. CDR3 DNA sequence: TGTGCCAGCAGCCGGAGAAGTACAAAGGTATCCTACGAGCAGTACTTC.

The chain couples TRBV3-1 (or the pseudogene TRBV3-2) to TRBJ2-1; 8 bases fit TRBD2. V lost 4 bases to trimming and J lost 3 bases; unmatched junction nucleotides: 5. The CDR3 totals 15 residues. Germline-derived CDR1 and CDR2 are LGHDT and YNNKEL (reference sequence). CDR3 region: CASSRSGLVYNEQFF. The CDR3 DNA reads TGTGCCAGCAGCCGATCGGGACTAGTCTACAATGAGCAGTTCTTC.

The chain recombines TRBV19 with TRBJ1-5; the D gene is possibly TRBD1 (6 bases). Germline assignment: CDR1 LNHDA and CDR2 SQIVND (reference sequence). The V end lost 6 bases, the J end lost 7 bases, and 16 bases lay between the germline ends. The CDR3 covers 14 residues. The CDR3 DNA follows: TGTGCCAGTAGCGAATACAGGGCCGGACAGCCCCAGCATTTT. It is translated as CASSEYRAGQPQHF.

This chain joins TRBV27 and TRBJ2-5, with TRBD1 as a possible D gene (6 bases). Germline CDR1 is MNHEY and CDR2 is SMNVEV (reference sequence). Trimming pared 3 bases from V and 1 base from J, leaving 9 bases between. CDR3 length equals 14 residues. This CDR3 reads CASSFRDTQETQYF. The CDR3 nucleotides are TGTGCCAGCAGTTTCCGGGACACCCAAGAGACCCAGTACTTC.

The genes are TRBV24-1 and TRBJ2-1; D may be TRBD1 (5 bases). The CDR3 is 13 residues long. CDR1 and CDR2 (germline): KGHDR, SFDVKD. V gave up 9 bases and J gave up 4 bases, with 12 bases separating them. The CDR3 region has the DNA TGTGCCACCTCGATGGGGCGATACAATGAGCAGTTCTTC. Translated, it gives CATSMGRYNEQFF.

The chain couples TRBV5-4 to TRBJ2-5; tentatively, D is TRBD1 or TRBD2 (5 bases each). This CDR3 region has 15 residues. V was trimmed by 1 base and J by 2 bases, leaving 12 bases between them. Germline CDR1 and CDR2: SGHNT and YYREEE (reference sequence). The CDR3 sequence: CASSLSGAFQETQYF. CDR3 in DNA: TGTGCCAGCAGCTTGTCCGGGGCTTTTCAAGAGACCCAGTACTTC.

This sequence joins TRBV5-1 and TRBJ2-5; D is uncertain. The germline CDR1 and CDR2 sequences are SGHRS and YFSETQ. The CDR3 runs 14 residues. The V end lost 0 bases, the J end lost 4 bases, and 10 bases lay between the germline ends. The CDR3 spells CASSLALAGETQYF. In DNA form, the CDR3 reads TGCGCCAGCAGCTTGGCCTTGGCCGGAGAGACCCAGTACTTC.

The sample holds one count of this clone. V usage is TRBV10-3 and J usage is TRBJ1-1; D is uncertain. Trimming shortened V by 10 bases and J by 3 bases, and 12 bases separated the two germline ends. CDR1 ENHRY and CDR2 SYGVKD come from the germline V gene. This CDR3 region has 12 residues. CDR3 nucleotides: TGTGCCACCGAATCTAGTGACACTGAAGCTTTCTTT. Translating gives CATESSDTEAFF.

The CDR3 DNA follows: TGTGCCAGCAGTTTACAGGGGGTGTTTTACAACTATGGCTACACCTTC. Protein: CASSLQGVFYNYGYTF. The chain combines TRBV28 with TRBJ1-2; 7 nucleotides agree with TRBD1. The CDR3 runs to 16 residues. Looked up from germline, CDR1 is MDHEN and CDR2 is SYDVKM. The J segment lost 2 bases and the V segment lost 2 bases, leaving 8 bases of the junction unmatched.

A few counts support this clone. V usage is TRBV5-8 and J usage is TRBJ2-7; D unresolved. The CDR3 sequence is 14 residues long. Trimming stripped 5 bases from V and 3 bases from J, with 15 bases between. Germline CDR1 reads SGHTS; CDR2 reads YDEGEE. In DNA form, the CDR3 reads TGTGCCAGCAGTTGGGTCAAAGGTTACTACGAGCAGTACTTC. Translation: CASSWVKGYYEQYF.

V usage is TRBV5-4 and J usage is TRBJ2-3; weak D call: TRBD1 (9 bases). CDR1 and CDR2 (germline): SGHNT, YYREEE (reference sequence). The CDR3 is made up of 17 amino acids. Trimming took off 1 base at V and 4 bases at J, with 19 bases between the two ends. CDR3 bases: TGTGCCAGCAGCTTGCGGGGGGGACAGGGAGTCGCAGATACGCAGTATTTT. Translation gives CASSLRGGQGVADTQYF.

The rearrangement uses TRBV2 and TRBJ1-4; TRBD1 aligns across 8 bases. The germline V gene encodes CDR1 SNHLY and CDR2 FYNNEI. Losses at the gene ends were 7 bases for V and 6 bases for J; bases not matched to a gene: 22. The CDR3 has 19 residues. CDR3 protein: CASIDINPWQGASDEKLFF. The CDR3, as DNA: TGTGCCAGCATTGATATTAACCCTTGGCAGGGGGCATCTGATGAAAAACTGTTTTTT.

This chain uses TRBV29-1 with TRBJ1-5, with 7 bases aligning to TRBD1. Germline CDR1 is SQVTM and CDR2 is ANQGSEA. The CDR3 has 13 residues. With V trimmed by 6 bases and J by 7 bases, 9 bases remained unmatched. The CDR3 loop is CSVGNRGGQPQHF. CDR3 coding DNA: TGCAGCGTCGGAAACAGGGGAGGGCAGCCCCAGCATTTT.

There are a few counts of this clone. The chain combines TRBV5-4 with TRBJ2-7, with 11 bases lining up with TRBD2. This CDR3 has 14 amino acids. Losses at the gene ends were 1 base for V and 6 bases for J; bases not matched to a gene: 3. Germline V gene sequence: CDR1 SGHNT, CDR2 YYREEE (reference sequence). CDR3 coding DNA: TGTGCCAGCAGCTTGCAGCTAGCGGGGGGCGAGCAGTACTTC. This codes for CASSLQLAGGEQYF.

This clone occurred once. The V and J genes are TRBV7-9 and TRBJ1-1; maybe TRBD1 (6 bases). V was pared by 8 bases and J by 7 bases, with 17 bases between. The CDR3 sequence is 13 residues long. The germline V gene has CDR1 SEHNR and CDR2 FQNEAQ (reference sequence). DNA for the CDR3: TGTGCCAGCGGTAGGGGGGCAGGGAGTGAAGCTTTCTTT. It yields the protein CASGRGAGSEAFF.